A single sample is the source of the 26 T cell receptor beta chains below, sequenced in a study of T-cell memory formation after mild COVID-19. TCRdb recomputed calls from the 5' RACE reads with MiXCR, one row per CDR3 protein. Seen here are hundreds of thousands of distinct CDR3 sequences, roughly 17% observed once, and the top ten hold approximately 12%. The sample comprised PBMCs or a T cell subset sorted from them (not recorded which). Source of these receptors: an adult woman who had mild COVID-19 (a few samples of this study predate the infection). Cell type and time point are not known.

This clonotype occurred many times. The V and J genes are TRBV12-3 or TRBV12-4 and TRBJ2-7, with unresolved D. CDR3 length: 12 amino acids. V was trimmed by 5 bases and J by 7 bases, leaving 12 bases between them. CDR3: CASSPNGWEQYF. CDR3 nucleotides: TGTGCCAGCAGTCCAAACGGGTGGGAGCAGTACTTC.

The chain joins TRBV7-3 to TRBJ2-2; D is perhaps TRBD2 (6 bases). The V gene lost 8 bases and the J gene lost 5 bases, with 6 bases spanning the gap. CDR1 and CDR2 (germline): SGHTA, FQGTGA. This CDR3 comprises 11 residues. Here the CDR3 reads CASGRTGELFF. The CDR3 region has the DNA TGTGCCAGCGGGAGGACCGGGGAGCTGTTTTTT.

CDR3 sequence (DNA): TGTGCCAGCAGTTACATAGTGACCTACGAGCAGTACTTC. This encodes CASSYIVTYEQYF. The chain combines TRBV6-2 or TRBV6-3 with TRBJ2-7; D is unclear. Germline assignment: CDR1 MNHEY and CDR2 SVGEGT. The CDR3 runs 13 residues. The V gene lost 2 bases and the J gene lost 2 bases, with 7 bases spanning the gap.

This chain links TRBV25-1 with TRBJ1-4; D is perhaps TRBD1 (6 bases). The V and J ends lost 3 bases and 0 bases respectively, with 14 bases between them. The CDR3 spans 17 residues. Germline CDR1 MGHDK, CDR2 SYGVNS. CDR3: CASSERDKLATNEKLFF. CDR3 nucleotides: TGTGCCAGCAGTGAGCGGGACAAGCTTGCAACTAATGAAAAACTGTTTTTT.

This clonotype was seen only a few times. CDR3 residues: CASRDTTSGFPPYEQYF. The CDR3 coding sequence is TGTGCCAGCAGAGATACGACTAGCGGGTTCCCTCCCTACGAGCAGTACTTC. The chain employs TRBV9 and TRBJ2-7; TRBD2 matches at 10 bases. This CDR3 is built from 17 residues. The V gene end was trimmed by 5 bases and the J gene end by 2 bases; junction bases not matched to a gene: 13. Germline CDR1 SGDLS, CDR2 YYNGEE.

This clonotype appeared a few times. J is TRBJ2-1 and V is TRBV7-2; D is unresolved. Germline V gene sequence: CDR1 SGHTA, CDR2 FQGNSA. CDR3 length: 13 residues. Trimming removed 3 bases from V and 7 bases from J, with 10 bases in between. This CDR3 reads CASSFDRRNEQFF. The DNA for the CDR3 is TGTGCCAGCAGCTTCGATAGACGGAATGAGCAGTTCTTC.

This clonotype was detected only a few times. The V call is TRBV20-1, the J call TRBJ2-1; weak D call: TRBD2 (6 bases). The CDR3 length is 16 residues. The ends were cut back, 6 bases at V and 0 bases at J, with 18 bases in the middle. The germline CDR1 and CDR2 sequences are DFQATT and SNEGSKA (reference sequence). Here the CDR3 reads CSAPGGLDGSYNEQFF. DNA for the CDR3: TGCAGTGCCCCTGGGGGACTTGATGGCTCCTACAATGAGCAGTTCTTC.

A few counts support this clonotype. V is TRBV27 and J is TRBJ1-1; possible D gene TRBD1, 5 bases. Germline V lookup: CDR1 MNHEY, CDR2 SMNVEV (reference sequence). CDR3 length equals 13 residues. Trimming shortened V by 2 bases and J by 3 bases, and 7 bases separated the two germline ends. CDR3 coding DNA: TGTGCCAGCAGTTTAAGGGACGACACTGAAGCTTTCTTT. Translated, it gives CASSLRDDTEAFF.

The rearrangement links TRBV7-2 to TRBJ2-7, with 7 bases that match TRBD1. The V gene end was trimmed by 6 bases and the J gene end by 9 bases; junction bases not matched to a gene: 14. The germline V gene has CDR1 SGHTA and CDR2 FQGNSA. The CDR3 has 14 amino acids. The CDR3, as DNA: TGTGCCAGCAGGCTCATCGAGACAGGGACGGGGCAGTACTTC. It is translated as CASRLIETGTGQYF.

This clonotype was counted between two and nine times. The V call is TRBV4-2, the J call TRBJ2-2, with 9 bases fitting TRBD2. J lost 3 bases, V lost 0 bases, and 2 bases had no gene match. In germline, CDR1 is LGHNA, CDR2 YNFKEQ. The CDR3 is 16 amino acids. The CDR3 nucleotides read TGTGCCAGCAGCCAAGAAGCGGGGGGTCACACCGGGGAGCTGTTTTTT. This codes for CASSQEAGGHTGELFF.

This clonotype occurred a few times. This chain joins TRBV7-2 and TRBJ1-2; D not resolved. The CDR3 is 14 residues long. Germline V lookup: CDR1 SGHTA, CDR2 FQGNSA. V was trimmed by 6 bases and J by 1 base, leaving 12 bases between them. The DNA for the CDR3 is TGTGCCAGCAGGAAACCGGTGGATAACTATGGCTACACCTTC. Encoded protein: CASRKPVDNYGYTF.

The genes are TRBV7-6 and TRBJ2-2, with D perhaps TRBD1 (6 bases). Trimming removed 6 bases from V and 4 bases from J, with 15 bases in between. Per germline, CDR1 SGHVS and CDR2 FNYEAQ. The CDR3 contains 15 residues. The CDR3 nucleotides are TGTGCCAGCAGACCCACGGACAGACCCACCGGGGAGCTGTTTTTT. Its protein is CASRPTDRPTGELFF.

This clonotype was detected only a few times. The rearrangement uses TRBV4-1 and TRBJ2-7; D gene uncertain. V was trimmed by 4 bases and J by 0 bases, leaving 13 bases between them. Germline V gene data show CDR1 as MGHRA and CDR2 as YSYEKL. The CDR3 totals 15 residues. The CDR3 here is CASSPPGKSSYEQYF. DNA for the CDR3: TGCGCCAGCAGCCCACCGGGTAAGAGCTCCTACGAGCAGTACTTC.

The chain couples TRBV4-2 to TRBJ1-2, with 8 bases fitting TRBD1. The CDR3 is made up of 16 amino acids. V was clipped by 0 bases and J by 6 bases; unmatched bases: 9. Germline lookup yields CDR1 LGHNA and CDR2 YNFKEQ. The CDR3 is CASSQEAGGKQDGYTF. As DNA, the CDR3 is TGTGCCAGCAGCCAAGAAGCAGGGGGCAAACAGGATGGCTACACCTTC.

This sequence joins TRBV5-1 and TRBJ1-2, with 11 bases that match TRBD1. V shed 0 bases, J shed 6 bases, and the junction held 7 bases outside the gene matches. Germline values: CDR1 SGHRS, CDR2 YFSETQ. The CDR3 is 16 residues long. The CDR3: CASSLEPWTGGNGYTF. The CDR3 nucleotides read TGCGCCAGCAGCTTGGAACCCTGGACAGGGGGCAATGGCTACACCTTC.

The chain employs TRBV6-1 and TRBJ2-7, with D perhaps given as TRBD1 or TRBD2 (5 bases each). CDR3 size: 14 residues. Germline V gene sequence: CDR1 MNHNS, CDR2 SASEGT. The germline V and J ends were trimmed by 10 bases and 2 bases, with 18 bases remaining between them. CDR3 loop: CATARGSLPYEQYF. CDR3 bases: TGTGCCACCGCGAGGGGTAGTCTACCCTACGAGCAGTACTTC.

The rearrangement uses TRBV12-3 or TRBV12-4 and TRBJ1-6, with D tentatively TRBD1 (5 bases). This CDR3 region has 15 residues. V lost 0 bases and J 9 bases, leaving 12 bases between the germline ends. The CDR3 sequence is CASSLAGARGSPLHF. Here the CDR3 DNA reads TGTGCCAGCAGTTTAGCCGGGGCAAGAGGTTCACCCCTCCACTTT.

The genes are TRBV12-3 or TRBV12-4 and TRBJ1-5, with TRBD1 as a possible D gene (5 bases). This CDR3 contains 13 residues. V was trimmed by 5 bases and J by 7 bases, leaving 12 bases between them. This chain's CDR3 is CASSIPGGQPQHF. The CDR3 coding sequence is TGTGCCAGCAGTATCCCCGGGGGACAGCCCCAGCATTTT.

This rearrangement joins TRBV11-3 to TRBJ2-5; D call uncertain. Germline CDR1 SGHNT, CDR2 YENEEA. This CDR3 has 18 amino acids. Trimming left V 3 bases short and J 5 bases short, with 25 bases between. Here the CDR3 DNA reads TGTGCCAGCAGCTTCTTAGTAGGGATTAGATCGTTCAGTGAGACCCAGTACTTC. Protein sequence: CASSFLVGIRSFSETQYF. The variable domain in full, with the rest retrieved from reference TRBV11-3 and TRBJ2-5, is EAGVVQSPRYKIIEKKQPVAFWCNPISGHNTLYWYLQNLGQGPELLIRYENEEAVDDSQLPKDRFSAERLKGVDSTLKIQPAELGDSAVYLCASSFLVGIRSFSETQYFGPGTRLLVL.

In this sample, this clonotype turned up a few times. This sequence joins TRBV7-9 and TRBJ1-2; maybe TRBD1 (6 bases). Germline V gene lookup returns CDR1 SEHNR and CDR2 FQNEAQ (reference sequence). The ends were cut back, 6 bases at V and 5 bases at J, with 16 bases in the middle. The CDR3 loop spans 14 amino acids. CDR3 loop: CASSSNRVDYGYTF. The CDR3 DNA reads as TGTGCCAGCAGTTCCAACAGGGTTGATTATGGCTACACCTTC.

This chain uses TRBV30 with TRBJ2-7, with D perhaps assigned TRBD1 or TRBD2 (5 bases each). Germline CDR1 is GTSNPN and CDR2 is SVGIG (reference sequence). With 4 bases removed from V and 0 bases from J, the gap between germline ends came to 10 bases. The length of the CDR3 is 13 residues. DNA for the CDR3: TGTGCCTGGAACCGGGACCACTCCTACGAGCAGTACTTC. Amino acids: CAWNRDHSYEQYF.

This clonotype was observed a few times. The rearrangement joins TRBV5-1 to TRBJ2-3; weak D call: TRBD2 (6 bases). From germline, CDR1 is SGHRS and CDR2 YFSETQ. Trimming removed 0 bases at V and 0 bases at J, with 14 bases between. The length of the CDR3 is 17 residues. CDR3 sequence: CASSLAPRLESTDTQYF. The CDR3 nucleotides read TGCGCCAGCAGCTTGGCCCCGAGACTAGAAAGCACAGATACGCAGTATTTT. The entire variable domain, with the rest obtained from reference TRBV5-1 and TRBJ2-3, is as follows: KAGVTQTPRYLIKTRGQQVTLSCSPISGHRSVSWYQQTPGQGLQFLFEYFSETQRNKGNFPGRFSGRQFSNSRSEMNVSTLELGDSALYLCASSLAPRLESTDTQYFGPGTRLTVL.

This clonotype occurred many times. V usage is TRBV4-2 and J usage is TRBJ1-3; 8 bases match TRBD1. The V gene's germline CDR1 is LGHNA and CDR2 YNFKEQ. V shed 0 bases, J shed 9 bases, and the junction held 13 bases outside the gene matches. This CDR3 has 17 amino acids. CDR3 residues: CASSQEIGDRSGGTIYF. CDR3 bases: TGTGCCAGCAGCCAAGAAATCGGGGACAGGTCTGGAGGCACCATATATTTT.

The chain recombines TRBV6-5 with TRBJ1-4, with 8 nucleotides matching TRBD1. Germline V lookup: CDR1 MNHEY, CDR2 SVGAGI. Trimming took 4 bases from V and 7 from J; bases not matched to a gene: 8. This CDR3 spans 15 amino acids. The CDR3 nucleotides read TGTGCCAGCAGTTCCTACAGGGGGAGAGGTGAAAAACTGTTTTTT. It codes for CASSSYRGRGEKLFF.

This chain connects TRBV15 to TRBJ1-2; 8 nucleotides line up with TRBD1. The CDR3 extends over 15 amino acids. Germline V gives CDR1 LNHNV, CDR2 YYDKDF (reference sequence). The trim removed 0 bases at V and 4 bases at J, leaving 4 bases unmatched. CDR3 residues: CATSRDRGHAYGYTF. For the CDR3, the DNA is TGTGCCACCAGCAGAGACAGGGGGCACGCCTATGGCTACACCTTC.

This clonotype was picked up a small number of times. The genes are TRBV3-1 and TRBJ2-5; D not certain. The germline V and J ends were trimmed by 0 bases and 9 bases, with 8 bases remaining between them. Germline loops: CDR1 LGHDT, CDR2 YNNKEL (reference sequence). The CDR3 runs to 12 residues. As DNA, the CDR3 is TGTGCCAGCAGCCAAGATGGCCCGGCCCAGTACTTC. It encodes CASSQDGPAQYF.